Detailed here is one T cell receptor (beta chain). As yet, its antigen is unknown. Time point in this sample: pre-treatment baseline. One draw preceded checkpoint blockade; another followed its first cycle at week 3. This sample was taken from a study of blood T cell dynamics during melanoma immunotherapy. Study background: First-line therapy was either pembrolizumab or nivolumab with ipilimumab for metastatic melanoma. Notes on the study in general: PBMC repertoires of eventual disease-control patients split at W3 into clonality or diversity gains.

DNA loading was fixed at 350 to 450 ng for all bulk PBMC samples. TCRdb keeps only in-frame clones here, not all; method: immunoSEQ multiplex PCR. The table includes about 13,000 clones, about 90% detected once. V was pared by 6 bases and J by 4 bases, with 8 bases of the junction left unmatched. Germline CDR1 and CDR2: MDHEN and SYDVKM. The CDR3 has 14 residues. V gene TRBV28 combines with J gene TRBJ1-1; 7 bases fit TRBD1. Sequencing was performed on blood, taken from a patient treated with checkpoint blockade. This clonotype was sampled from a human donor with melanoma. The CDR3 DNA reads TGTGCCAGCAGCGGCGGGACAGTTGGCACTGAAGCTTTCTTT. It yields the protein CASSGGTVGTEAFF. Together with reference TRBV28 and TRBJ1-1, the CDR3 gives the full variable domain: DVKVTQSSRYLVKRTGEKVFLECVQDMDHENMFWYRQDPGLGLRLIYFSYDVKMKEKGDIPEGYSVSREKKERFSLILESASTNQTSMYLCASSGGTVGTEAFFGQGTRLTVV.